These 17 T cell receptor beta chains share one sample of origin, sequenced in a study of shared clonotypes between healthy human individuals. The protocol was immunoSEQ multiplex PCR, while the TCRdb copy is restricted to in-frame clones and leaves out a portion. Among around 2.1 million clones, 95% were seen once, and the ten largest hold approximately 0.13%. The sequenced material came from naive CD4+ T cells sorted from blood. Regarding subset: CD45RA+ positively selected. These receptors all stem from a man between 18 and 35 years old in good health.

The chain joins TRBV25-1 to TRBJ1-1, with D uncertain. This CDR3 is 15 amino acids long. Germline lookup yields CDR1 MGHDK and CDR2 SYGVNS. The V gene lost 3 bases and the J gene lost 0 bases, with 11 bases spanning the gap. The CDR3, as DNA: TGTGCCAGCAGTGATAGATCAGAATTGAACACTGAAGCTTTCTTT. The encoded protein is CASSDRSELNTEAFF.

CDR3 in amino acids: CASSLGATLLKNIQYF. The DNA of the CDR3 is TGTGCCAGCTCCCTGGGAGCGACTCTCTTGAAAAACATTCAGTACTTC. The chain has TRBV28 and TRBJ2-4, with TRBD2 as a possible D gene (5 bases). The CDR3 runs 16 residues. V lost 8 bases and J lost 4, with 21 bases in between. The germline V gene encodes CDR1 MDHEN and CDR2 SYDVKM.

The chain is built from TRBV6-5 and TRBJ1-6; possible D gene TRBD1, 6 bases. V was cut by 5 bases and J by 9 bases, with 17 bases left in between. Germline CDR1 reads MNHEY; CDR2 reads SVGAGI. This CDR3 contains 15 residues. CDR3 nucleotide sequence: TGTGCCAGCAGTAGCCGGGTTAGAGGGGGTTCACCCCTCCACTTT. As protein: CASSSRVRGGSPLHF.

As for this clone: The same CDR3 can be traced to other DNA sequences in this sample. The rearrangement uses TRBV5-1 and TRBJ2-1; D is undetermined. Germline V gene lookup returns CDR1 SGHRS and CDR2 YFSETQ. V was pared by 0 bases and J by 2 bases, with 9 bases between. This CDR3 comprises 15 residues. DNA of the CDR3: TGCGCCAGCAGCTTGGCTCCAGGAGCCTACAATGAGCAGTTCTTC. Translated, it gives CASSLAPGAYNEQFF.

This clone was recorded only once. J is TRBJ2-3 and V is TRBV27, with 7 bases identical to TRBD2. CDR1 MNHEY and CDR2 SMNVEV come from the germline V gene (reference sequence). V lost 3 bases and J lost 1; bases outside the gene matches: 10. The CDR3 spans 17 residues. The CDR3 sequence: CASSLGGPRTGTDTQYF. In nucleotides, the CDR3 is TGTGCCAGCAGTTTGGGAGGGCCTCGGACGGGCACAGATACGCAGTATTTT.

The chain joins TRBV6-6 to TRBJ2-7, with D perhaps TRBD1 or TRBD2 (5 bases each). Germline V gives CDR1 MNHNY, CDR2 SVGAGI (reference sequence). Trimming removed 6 bases from V and 0 bases from J, with 12 bases in between. CDR3 length: 14 amino acids. CDR3 sequence: CASRGEKPSYEQYF. The CDR3, as DNA: TGTGCCAGCAGGGGGGAGAAACCCTCCTACGAGCAGTACTTC.

The chain has TRBV2 and TRBJ2-3; TRBD1 aligns across 11 bases. Germline assignment: CDR1 SNHLY and CDR2 FYNNEI. This CDR3 has 17 amino acids. V shed 5 bases, J shed 3 bases, and the junction held 10 bases outside the gene matches. CDR3 amino acids: CASSWTGGAGRTDTQYF. In DNA, the CDR3 is TGTGCCAGCAGTTGGACAGGGGGCGCCGGTCGAACAGATACGCAGTATTTT. Combining the CDR3 with reference TRBV2 and TRBJ2-3 gives the whole variable domain EPEVTQTPSHQVTQMGQEVILRCVPISNHLYFYWYRQILGQKVEFLVSFYNNEISEKSEIFDDQFSVERPDGSNFTLKIRSTKLEDSAMYFCASSWTGGAGRTDTQYFGPGTRLTVL.

J is TRBJ2-3 and V is TRBV5-1; D is ambiguous. V was pared by 2 bases and J by 2 bases, with 9 bases between. The CDR3 spans 14 residues. From germline, CDR1 is SGHRS and CDR2 YFSETQ. CDR3 protein: CASSFRSYTDTQYF. The CDR3 DNA sequence: TGCGCCAGCAGCTTCCGCTCTTACACAGATACGCAGTATTTT.

Turning to this clone: Distinct nucleotide sequences in the sample also encode this CDR3. V is TRBV6-6 and J is TRBJ2-7, with D hard to call. The CDR3 runs to 12 residues. The germline CDR1 and CDR2 sequences are MNHNY and SVGAGI (reference sequence). Trimming took 0 bases from V and 6 from J, leaving 6 bases between them. CDR3: CASSYSRVEQYF. For the CDR3, the DNA is TGTGCCAGCAGTTACTCAAGGGTCGAGCAGTACTTC.

The rearrangement uses TRBV19 and TRBJ2-2, with 13 bases aligning to TRBD2. The ends lost 5 bases at V and 4 bases at J; junction bases unmatched: 4. Germline V gene sequence: CDR1 LNHDA, CDR2 SQIVND (reference sequence). This CDR3 is 16 amino acids long. The CDR3 bases are TGTGCCAGTAGTCCGGGACTAGCGGGAATCACCGGGGAGCTGTTTTTT. The encoded protein is CASSPGLAGITGELFF.

The rearrangement links TRBV5-1 to TRBJ2-5; 11 positions match TRBD1. The germline V gene encodes CDR1 SGHRS and CDR2 YFSETQ. The CDR3 covers 15 residues. Losses at the gene ends were 4 bases for V and 4 bases for J; bases not matched to a gene: 6. The CDR3 DNA reads as TGCGCCAGCAGCCTGGGACAGGGGGTAGTAGAGACCCAGTACTTC. This encodes CASSLGQGVVETQYF.

The chain carries TRBV19 and TRBJ2-1, with TRBD1 matching over 8 bases. This CDR3 contains 14 residues. Losses at the gene ends were 4 bases for V and 4 bases for J; bases not matched to a gene: 3. Germline CDR1 and CDR2: LNHDA and SQIVND (reference sequence). The DNA for the CDR3 is TGTGCCAGTAGTAACCAGGGGGCGTACAATGAGCAGTTCTTC. Its protein is CASSNQGAYNEQFF.

The rearrangement joins TRBV7-9 to TRBJ2-5; D ambiguous. The CDR3 length is 15 residues. The germline V and J ends were trimmed by 5 bases and 2 bases, with 15 bases remaining between them. Germline lookup yields CDR1 SEHNR and CDR2 FQNEAQ (reference sequence). The CDR3 DNA reads TGTGCCAGCAGCCCGGACCGATACTTACAAGAGACCCAGTACTTC. As protein: CASSPDRYLQETQYF. The whole variable domain, filled in from reference TRBV7-9 and TRBJ2-5, reads DTGVSQNPRHKITKRGQNVTFRCDPISEHNRLYWYRQTLGQGPEFLTYFQNEAQLEKSRLLSDRFSAERPKGSFSTLEIQRTEQGDSAMYLCASSPDRYLQETQYFGPGTRLLVL.

Turning to this clone: The same CDR3 also results from other DNA sequences found in this sample. The chain has TRBV6-1 and TRBJ1-1; D is unclear. This CDR3 has 13 amino acids. V lost 7 bases and J lost 1, with 10 bases in between. Germline V gene data show CDR1 as MNHNS and CDR2 as SASEGT. For the CDR3, the DNA is TGTGCCAGCACCCCACGAGGGAACACTGAAGCTTTCTTT. Translated, it gives CASTPRGNTEAFF.

This chain links TRBV30 with TRBJ1-1; 9 bases are a match to TRBD1. CDR1 is GTSNPN, CDR2 SVGIG, per germline (reference sequence). The J segment lost 3 bases and the V segment lost 5 bases, leaving 4 bases of the junction unmatched. This CDR3 has 13 residues. CDR3 in amino acids: CAWRDRGDTEAFF. Here the CDR3 DNA reads TGTGCCTGGCGAGACAGGGGGGACACTGAAGCTTTCTTT. Full variable domain (missing parts from reference TRBV30 and TRBJ1-1): SQTIHQWPATLVQPVGSPLSLECTVEGTSNPNLYWYRQAAGRGLQLLFYSVGIGQISSEVPQNLSASRPQDRQFILSSKKLLLSDSGFYLCAWRDRGDTEAFFGQGTRLTVV.

This chain joins TRBV10-1 and TRBJ2-2; the match to TRBD1 covers 8 bases. This CDR3 is 17 amino acids long. Per germline, CDR1 WNHNN and CDR2 SYGVQD (reference sequence). J lost 5 bases, V lost 2 bases, and 10 bases had no gene match. Here the CDR3 DNA reads TGCGCCAGCAGTGAGGTCCCCGACAGGGGCAGAACCGGGGAGCTGTTTTTT. Amino acids: CASSEVPDRGRTGELFF.

As regards this clone: Mismatch with germline at one junction end may stem from a read error. The V call is TRBV5-1, the J call TRBJ2-3; TRBD1 is a possible D gene (6 bases). Germline CDR1 SGHRS, CDR2 YFSETQ. This CDR3 has 13 amino acids. CDR3 bases: TGCGCCAGCAGCTTGGCCCAGGGGCCCCCCTCAGATTTT. It is translated as CASSLAQGPPSDF.